Given below is one T cell receptor (beta chain) in context. The antigen remains unidentified. This sample was included in a study of T cell responses to AZD1222 COVID-19 vaccine. Broader study findings: Spike-specific TCR breadth and depth rose after two AZD1222 doses. Mostly white British, mostly female donors; authors suggested clonal diversity may be underestimated.

Sequencing used immunoSEQ multiplex PCR; TCRdb keeps in-frame clones, though not all of them. The repertoire holds over 110,000 clones, with roughly nine tenths as singletons. V gave up 6 bases and J gave up 1 base, with 9 bases separating them. The CDR3 has 13 amino acids. The germline gives CDR1 SEHNR, CDR2 FQNEAQ (reference sequence). Second doses at about 4 or about 12 weeks were pooled. The sequence was collected from an adult who received the AZD1222 COVID-19 vaccine. This chain links TRBV7-9 with TRBJ1-1; the D is unclear. Specimen: peripheral blood, collected 28 days after the second AZD1222 dose. The CDR3 nucleotides are TGTGCCAGCAGGCCGGGATCGAACACTGAAGCTTTCTTT. Its translation: CASRPGSNTEAFF.